This T cell receptor (beta chain) comes out of a study of spatial heterogeneity in lung cancer. Study information: Compared with alpha-chain sequences, beta-chain sequences were consistently detected in greater numbers. The library had UMIs, and each TCR and UMI pair averaged more than ten raw reads.

The CDR3 runs to 14 residues. Trimming took 1 base from V and 0 from J; bases not matched to a gene: 0. Germline V gene sequence: CDR1 DFQATT, CDR2 SNEGSKA (reference sequence). Each TCR cDNA molecule bore a unique molecular identifier. Each CDR3 protein is one row after TCRdb ran MiXCR on the 5' RACE reads. The table lists 6,000 to 8,500 distinct CDR3 sequences, 5% to 6% of them singletons, with around 8.6% in the top ten. The sample holds many counts of this clonotype. Sample time point: sample taken at primary tumor resection. The authors sequenced whole RNA from tumor, nontumor lung or frozen PBMC without sorting. The 60 to 90 donors had untreated early-stage non-small cell lung cancer.

This chain uses TRBV20-1 with TRBJ2-7, with 10 bases that match TRBD2. The specimen comprised normal lung tissue next to the tumor, sampled at surgery. This receptor was identified in a female donor with early-stage non-small cell lung cancer. The CDR3 region is CSARGTSGSYEQYF. CDR3 coding DNA: TGCAGTGCTAGAGGGACTAGCGGCTCCTACGAGCAGTACTTC.